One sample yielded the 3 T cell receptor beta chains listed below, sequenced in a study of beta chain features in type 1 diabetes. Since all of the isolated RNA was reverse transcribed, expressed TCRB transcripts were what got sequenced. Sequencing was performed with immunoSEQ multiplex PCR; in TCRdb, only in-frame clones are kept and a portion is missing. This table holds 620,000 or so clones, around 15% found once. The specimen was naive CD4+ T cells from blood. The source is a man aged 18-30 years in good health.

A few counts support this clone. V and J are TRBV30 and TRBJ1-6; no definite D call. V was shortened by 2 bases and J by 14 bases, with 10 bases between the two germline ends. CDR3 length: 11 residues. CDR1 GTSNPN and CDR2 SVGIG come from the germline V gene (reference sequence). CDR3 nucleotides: TGTGCCTGGAGTCCTCCTGGAGCCCTCCACTTT. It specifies CAWSPPGALHF.

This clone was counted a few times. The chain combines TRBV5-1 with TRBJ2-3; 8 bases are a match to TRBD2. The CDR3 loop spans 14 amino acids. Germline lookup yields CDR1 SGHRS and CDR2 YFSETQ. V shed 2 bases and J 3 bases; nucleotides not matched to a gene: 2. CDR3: CASSFSGNTDTQYF. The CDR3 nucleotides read TGCGCCAGCAGCTTTAGCGGGAATACAGATACGCAGTATTTT.

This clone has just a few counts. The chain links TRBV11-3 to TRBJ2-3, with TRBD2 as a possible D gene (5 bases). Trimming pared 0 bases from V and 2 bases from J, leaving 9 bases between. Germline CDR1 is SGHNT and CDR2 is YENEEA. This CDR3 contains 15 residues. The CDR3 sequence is CASSLDAGSTDTQYF. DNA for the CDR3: TGTGCCAGCAGCTTAGATGCGGGTTCCACAGATACGCAGTATTTT.